Listed here is a single T cell receptor beta chain. What this receptor recognizes is not known. It has no much larger one-base neighbor in the sample; base qualities were not kept. At the junction V is shortened by 4 bases and J by 3 bases; bases outside the gene matches: 2. The germline V gene (reference sequence) supplies CDR1 MNHEY and CDR2 SMNVEV. Counted from cysteine to phenylalanine, this CDR3 has 13 amino acids. Solely the CDR3 DNA is kept, with 39 bases framed from the first base. This record comes from a study of PD-L1 blockade in urothelial cancer (TCRdb year 2017). At the level of the whole study: All patients started therapy in the mid-2010s and received atezolizumab 1,200 mg intravenously every 3 weeks. Pretreatment blood TCR-seq was available for under 35 patients, at least one posttreatment blood collection was obtained for approximately 24 patients, and tumor TCR-seq was available for approximately 24 patients. Pretreatment tumor samples, along with matched peripheral blood serially collected before and after atezolizumab treatment, were subjected to TCR sequencing. About 90% of the roughly 29 patients were identified as males with urothelial cancer of bladder origin, and a prior smoking history was reported by 18 of 29 patients. Durable clinical benefit meant progression-free survival longer than 6 months, and TCR features were also tested against progression-free and overall survival. An exploratory multi-omic analysis was conducted of the somatic, immune and clinical correlates of response to PD-L1 blockade with atezolizumab in urothelial cancer. Patients had an ECOG performance status of 0 or 1 and had received between 0 and 3 prior chemotherapy regimens. Blood samples gave median yields of about 150,000 T cells and 65,000 to 85,000 unique TCRs, along with a median clonality of about 0.084. Whole exome sequencing and RNA sequencing of pretreatment tumors were performed alongside TCR sequencing in the same patients. Durable clinical benefit was achieved by nine patients and was not achieved by 20 patients. Blood samples were analyzed at 3 weeks after treatment start (second dose) and at 6 weeks after treatment start.

Synthetic TCR analog templates were spiked into each PCR to estimate absolute template abundance from read counts. TCRbeta CDR3 regions were amplified from genomic DNA with bias-controlled V and J gene primers using the immunoSEQ assay. Rearranged TCRbeta segments were sequenced at approximately 20X coverage. In the source study's methods: Clustering was used to correct sequencing errors, and CDR3s were annotated against IMGT to assign V, D and J genes. Downstream analyses used only productive TCRbeta rearrangements and left out out-of-frame or stop-codon sequences. Clonality was computed as one minus Shannon entropy normalized by the log of the number of unique productive sequences. Clones differing between time points or between blood and tumor were identified using Fisher's exact test with Benjamini-Hochberg correction, with an adjusted p below 0.01 applied as the threshold. This is the immuneACCESS table as TCRdb keeps it, with only in-frame sequences that have V and J called. A part of the clones is gone; compared with another copy, unresolved V genes explain less than half, and the rest is unexplained. V, J and clone size are taken as reported in that table, and D and trimming were inferred from the DNA itself. In this sample the table shows tens of thousands of clones, approximately 83% of which occur a single time. 14% to 15% of the sample is in the top ten clones.

The sample's time point label, in plain terms: pretreatment peripheral blood. A total of 25 to 30 patients with locally advanced or metastatic urothelial carcinoma, treated at Memorial Sloan Kettering on a trial protocol, made up the cohort. Peripheral blood mononuclear cells were collected pretreatment and during treatment, with between 1 and 8 total time points obtained per patient. The Qiagen DNeasy Blood extraction kit was used to purify genomic DNA from total PBMCs and tumor samples. PBMCs were collected pretreatment and during treatment and were isolated and stored as previously described. General conclusions and limits of the study: Greater expansion of tumor-associated TCR clones in peripheral blood 3 weeks after the start of treatment was observed in patients with durable benefit (n of about 20, p = 0.022). Improved progression-free and overall survival was found to be associated with pretreatment peripheral blood TCR clonality below the median. Because the sample size was small (n of about 29) and many exploratory analyses were performed, the results are intended to be hypothesis-generating.

The chain employs TRBV27 and TRBJ1-1; 7 of the junction bases match TRBD1. This TCR derives from a man aged 55 to 70 with urothelial cancer. The source was PBMCs, collected around atezolizumab (anti-PD-L1) treatment. The CDR3 is CASSYRGYTEAFF. The nucleotides read TGTGCCAGCAGTTACAGGGGATACACTGAAGCTTTCTTT.